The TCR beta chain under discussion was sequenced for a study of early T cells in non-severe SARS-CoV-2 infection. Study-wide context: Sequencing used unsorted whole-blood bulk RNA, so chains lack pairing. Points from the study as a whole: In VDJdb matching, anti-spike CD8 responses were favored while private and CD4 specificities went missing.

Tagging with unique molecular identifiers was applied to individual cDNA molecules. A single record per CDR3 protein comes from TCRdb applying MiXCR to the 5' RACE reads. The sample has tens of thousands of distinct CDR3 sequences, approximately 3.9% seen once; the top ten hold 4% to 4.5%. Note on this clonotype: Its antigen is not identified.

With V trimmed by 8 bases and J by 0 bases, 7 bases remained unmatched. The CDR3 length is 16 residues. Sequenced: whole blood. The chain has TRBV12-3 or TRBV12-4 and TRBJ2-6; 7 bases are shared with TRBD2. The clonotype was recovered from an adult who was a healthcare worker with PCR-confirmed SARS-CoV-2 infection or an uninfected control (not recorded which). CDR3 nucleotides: TGTGCCAGCCTAGCGGAGCTGGGCTCTGGGGCCAACGTCCTGACTTTC. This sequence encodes CASLAELGSGANVLTF.